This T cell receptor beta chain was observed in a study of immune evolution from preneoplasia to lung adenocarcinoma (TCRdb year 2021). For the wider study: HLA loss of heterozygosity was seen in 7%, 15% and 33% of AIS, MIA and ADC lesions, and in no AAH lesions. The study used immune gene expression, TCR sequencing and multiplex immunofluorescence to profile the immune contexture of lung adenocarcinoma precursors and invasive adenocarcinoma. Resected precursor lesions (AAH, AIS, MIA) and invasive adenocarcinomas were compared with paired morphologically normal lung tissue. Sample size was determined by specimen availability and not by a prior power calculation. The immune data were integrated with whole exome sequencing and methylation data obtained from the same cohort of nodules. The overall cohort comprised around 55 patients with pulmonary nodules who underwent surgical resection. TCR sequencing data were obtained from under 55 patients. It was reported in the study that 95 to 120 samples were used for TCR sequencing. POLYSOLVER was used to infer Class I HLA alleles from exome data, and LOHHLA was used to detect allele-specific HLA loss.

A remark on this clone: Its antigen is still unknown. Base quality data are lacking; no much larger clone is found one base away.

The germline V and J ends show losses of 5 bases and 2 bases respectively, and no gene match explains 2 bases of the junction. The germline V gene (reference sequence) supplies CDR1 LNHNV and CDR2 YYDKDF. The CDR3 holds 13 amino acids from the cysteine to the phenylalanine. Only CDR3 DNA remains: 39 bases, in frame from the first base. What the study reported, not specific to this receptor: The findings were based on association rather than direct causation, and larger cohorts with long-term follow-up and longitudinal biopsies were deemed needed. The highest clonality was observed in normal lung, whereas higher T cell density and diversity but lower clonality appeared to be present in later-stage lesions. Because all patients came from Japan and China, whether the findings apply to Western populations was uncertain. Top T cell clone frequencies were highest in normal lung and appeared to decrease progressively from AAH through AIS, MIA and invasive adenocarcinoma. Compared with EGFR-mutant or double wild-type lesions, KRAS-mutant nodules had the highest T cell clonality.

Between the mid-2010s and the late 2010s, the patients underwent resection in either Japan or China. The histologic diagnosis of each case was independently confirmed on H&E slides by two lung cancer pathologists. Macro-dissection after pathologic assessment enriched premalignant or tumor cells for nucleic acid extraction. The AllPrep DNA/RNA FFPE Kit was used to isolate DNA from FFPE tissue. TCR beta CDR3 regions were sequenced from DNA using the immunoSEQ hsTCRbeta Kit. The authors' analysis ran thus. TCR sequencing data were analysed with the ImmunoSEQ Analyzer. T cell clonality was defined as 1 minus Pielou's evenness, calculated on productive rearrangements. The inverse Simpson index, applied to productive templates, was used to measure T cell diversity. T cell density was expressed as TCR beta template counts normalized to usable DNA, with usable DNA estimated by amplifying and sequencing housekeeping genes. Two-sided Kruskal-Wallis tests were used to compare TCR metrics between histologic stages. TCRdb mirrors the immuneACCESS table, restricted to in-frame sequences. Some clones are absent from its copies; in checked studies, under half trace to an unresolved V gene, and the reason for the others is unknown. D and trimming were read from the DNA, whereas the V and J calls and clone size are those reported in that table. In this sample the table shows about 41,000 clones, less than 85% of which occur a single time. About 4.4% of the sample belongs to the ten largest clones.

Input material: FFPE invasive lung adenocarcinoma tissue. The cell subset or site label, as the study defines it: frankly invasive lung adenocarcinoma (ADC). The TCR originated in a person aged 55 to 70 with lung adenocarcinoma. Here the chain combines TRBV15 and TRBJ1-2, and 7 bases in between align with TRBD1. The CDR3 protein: CATSQGGNYGYTF. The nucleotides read TGTGCCACCAGCCAGGGGGGGAACTATGGCTACACCTTC. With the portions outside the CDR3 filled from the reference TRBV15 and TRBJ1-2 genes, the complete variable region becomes DAMVIQNPRYQVTQFGKPVTLSCSQTLNHNVMYWYQQKSSQAPKLLFHYYDKDFNNEADTPDNFQSRRPNTSFCFLDIRSPGLGDTAMYLCATSQGGNYGYTFGSGTRLTVV.